One sample yielded the 15 T cell receptor beta chains listed below, sequenced in a study of cytomegalovirus exposure and HLA in healthy donors. The PCR was carried out with 60 Vbeta primers and 13 Jbeta primers. TCRdb keeps only in-frame clones here, not all; method: immunoSEQ multiplex PCR. The sample has about 120,000 clones, over 65% seen once. The sequenced material came from PBMCs. The receptors shown here come from a woman between 25 and 40 years old in good health and CMV-seropositive.

The rearrangement joins TRBV5-1 to TRBJ2-5, with 11 bases lining up with TRBD2. The germline V gene encodes CDR1 SGHRS and CDR2 YFSETQ. CDR3 size: 16 residues. The ends lost 4 bases at V and 4 bases at J; junction bases unmatched: 9. CDR3 bases: TGCGCCAGCAGCCAGGCTAATAGCGGGGGGGCAGAGACCCAGTACTTC. It yields the protein CASSQANSGGAETQYF.

The rearrangement joins TRBV19 to TRBJ2-3; 9 bases line up with TRBD2. The CDR3 consists of 14 residues. Losses at the gene ends were 5 bases for V and 1 base for J; bases not matched to a gene: 1. The V gene's germline CDR1 is LNHDA and CDR2 SQIVND (reference sequence). The CDR3 nucleotides read TGTGCCAGTAGTGTAGCGGGGGGCACAGATACGCAGTATTTT. It yields the protein CASSVAGGTDTQYF. The whole variable domain, remainder taken from reference TRBV19 and TRBJ2-3, is DGGITQSPKYLFRKEGQNVTLSCEQNLNHDAMYWYRQDPGQGLRLIYYSQIVNDFQKGDIAEGYSVSREKKESFPLTVTSAQKNPTAFYLCASSVAGGTDTQYFGPGTRLTVL.

The rearrangement joins TRBV4-1 to TRBJ2-3; the match to TRBD2 covers 9 bases. CDR1 is MGHRA, CDR2 YSYEKL, per germline. The CDR3 sequence is 17 residues long. With 1 base clipped from V and 3 bases from J, the junction kept 8 bases outside the gene matches. The CDR3 nucleotides read TGCGCCAGCAGCCAAGGGGGCGGGGGGGCTTTGACAGATACGCAGTATTTT. Its translation: CASSQGGGGALTDTQYF.

The genes are TRBV6-1 and TRBJ1-5; no definite D call. CDR1 and CDR2 from the germline V gene are MNHNS and SASEGT. The CDR3 is 12 amino acids. The V end was cut by 6 bases, the J end by 3 bases, with 6 bases between. In DNA, the CDR3 is TGTGCCAGCAGACAGAACAATCAGCCCCAGCATTTT. The encoded protein is CASRQNNQPQHF.

This clone was detected only a few times. V and J are TRBV5-6 and TRBJ1-2, with D possibly TRBD1 on 5 matching bases. Germline V CDR1 and CDR2: SGHDT, YYEEEE. Trimming took off 0 bases at V and 3 bases at J, with 9 bases between the two ends. The CDR3 length is 14 residues. The CDR3 loop is CASSLGRVHYGYTF. In DNA form, the CDR3 reads TGTGCCAGCAGCTTGGGCAGGGTCCACTATGGCTACACCTTC.

This chain uses TRBV6-1 with TRBJ1-4, with 8 bases identical to TRBD1. The CDR3 consists of 13 residues. CDR1 is MNHNS, CDR2 SASEGT, per germline. V dropped 7 bases and J dropped 4; count of bases not matched to a gene: 2. The CDR3 region is CASKDRVNEKLFF. CDR3 coding DNA: TGTGCCAGCAAGGACAGGGTTAATGAAAAACTGTTTTTT.

This chain links TRBV30 with TRBJ2-2, with 7 bases identical to TRBD2. V was clipped by 3 bases and J by 0 bases; unmatched bases: 10. The V gene's germline CDR1 is GTSNPN and CDR2 SVGIG (reference sequence). This CDR3 contains 17 residues. In DNA form, the CDR3 reads TGTGCCTGGAGGGCTGGAATCGGACTAGCGAACACCGGGGAGCTGTTTTTT. Translated: CAWRAGIGLANTGELFF.

On this clone itself: Possible read error: a much larger clone is one base away. V is TRBV5-5 and J is TRBJ1-1; no definite D call. The CDR3 totals 13 residues. V dropped 0 bases and J dropped 3 bases, with 6 bases sitting between them. Germline lookup yields CDR1 SGHKS and CDR2 YYEKEE (reference sequence). The CDR3 sequence is CASSLGQDTEAFF. CDR3 coding DNA: TGTGCCAGCAGCTTGGGGCAGGACACTGAAGCTTTCTTT.

This clone was recorded many times. The chain links TRBV6-1 to TRBJ2-7; 10 bases are a match to TRBD1. The CDR3 totals 14 residues. Germline CDR1 reads MNHNS; CDR2 reads SASEGT. Germline trimming cut 4 bases from V and 5 bases from J; bases unmatched to any gene: 5. Here the CDR3 reads CASSGGQGSDEQYF. The DNA for the CDR3 is TGTGCCAGCAGTGGGGGACAGGGGTCCGACGAGCAGTACTTC.

The J gene is TRBJ1-2, the V gene TRBV2, with D maybe TRBD1 (6 bases). Germline lookup yields CDR1 SNHLY and CDR2 FYNNEI. This CDR3 contains 14 residues. V was pared by 2 bases and J by 6 bases, with 13 bases between. CDR3 in DNA: TGTGCCAGCAGTGAAAACAGGGTTGGGGATGGCTACACCTTC. This encodes CASSENRVGDGYTF.

The chain joins TRBV30 to TRBJ2-5; perhaps TRBD1 as D (7 bases). Looked up from germline, CDR1 is GTSNPN and CDR2 is SVGIG (reference sequence). The CDR3 consists of 14 residues. Trimming took off 4 bases at V and 2 bases at J, with 14 bases between the two ends. DNA of the CDR3: TGTGCCTGGACCTTCCCAGGGGGGCAAGAGACCCAGTACTTC. This encodes CAWTFPGGQETQYF.

The J gene is TRBJ2-7, the V gene TRBV6-1; 9 nucleotides match TRBD2. The CDR3 is 14 amino acids. With V trimmed by 4 bases and J by 3 bases, 4 bases remained unmatched. CDR1 and CDR2 from the germline V gene are MNHNS and SASEGT. The CDR3, as DNA: TGTGCCAGCAGTGGGCGGGAGGGGAACTACGAGCAGTACTTC. Protein: CASSGREGNYEQYF.

In nucleotides, the CDR3 is TGTGCCAGCAGTGAAAATAGTTATGGCTACACCTTC. This codes for CASSENSYGYTF. The V call is TRBV2, the J call TRBJ1-2; no definite D call. Germline values: CDR1 SNHLY, CDR2 FYNNEI. Deletions cut 2 bases from V and 5 bases from J, with 6 bases between. The CDR3 is 12 residues long.

DNA of the CDR3: TGTGCCATCAGCTCGGGACAGCTGAGCTCCTACAATGAGCAGTTCTTC. It is translated as CAISSGQLSSYNEQFF. The chain uses TRBV10-3 and TRBJ2-1; 7 bases align to TRBD1. This CDR3 region has 16 residues. Looked up from germline, CDR1 is ENHRY and CDR2 is SYGVKD. V trimming: 6 bases; J trimming: 0 bases; junction bases outside the gene matches: 8.

The V and J genes are TRBV7-2 and TRBJ1-6; 8 bases fit TRBD1. The germline V gene encodes CDR1 SGHTA and CDR2 FQGNSA. This CDR3 has 15 amino acids. Losses at the gene ends were 5 bases for V and 9 bases for J; bases not matched to a gene: 9. CDR3 DNA sequence: TGTGCCAGCAGCGAAGGACAGGGTTTTATTTCACCCCTCCACTTT. Its protein is CASSEGQGFISPLHF.